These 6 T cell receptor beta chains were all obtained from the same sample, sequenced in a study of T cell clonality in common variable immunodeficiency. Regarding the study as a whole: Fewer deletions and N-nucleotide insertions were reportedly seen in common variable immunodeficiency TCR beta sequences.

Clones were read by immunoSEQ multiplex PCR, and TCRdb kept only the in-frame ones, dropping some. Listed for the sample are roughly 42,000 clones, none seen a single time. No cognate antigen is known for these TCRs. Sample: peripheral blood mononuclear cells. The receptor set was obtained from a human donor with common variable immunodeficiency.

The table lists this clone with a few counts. The sequenced part of the CDR3 DNA is TGCGCCAGCAGCTTGCATGTCGGGGATGGCGAG. Residues: CASSLHVGDGE. In full, the CDR3 is CASSLHVGDGEQYF. V gene TRBV5-1 combines with J gene TRBJ2-7, with TRBD2 as a possible D gene (5 bases). Coverage ceases 3 residues before the CDR3 finishes, and the germline J gene fills in the end. Germline CDR1 reads SGHRS; CDR2 reads YFSETQ. The CDR3 extends over 14 amino acids. The ends were cut back, 1 base at V and 6 bases at J, with 14 bases in the middle.

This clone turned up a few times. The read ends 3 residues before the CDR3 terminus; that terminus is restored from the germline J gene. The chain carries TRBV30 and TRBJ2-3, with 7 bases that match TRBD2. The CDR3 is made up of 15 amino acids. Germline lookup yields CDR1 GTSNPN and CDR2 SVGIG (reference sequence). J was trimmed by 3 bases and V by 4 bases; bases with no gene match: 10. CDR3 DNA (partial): TGTGCCTGGAACCGGGGGGTAGGTGGGACAGATACG. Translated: CAWNRGVGGTDT. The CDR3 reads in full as CAWNRGVGGTDTQYF.

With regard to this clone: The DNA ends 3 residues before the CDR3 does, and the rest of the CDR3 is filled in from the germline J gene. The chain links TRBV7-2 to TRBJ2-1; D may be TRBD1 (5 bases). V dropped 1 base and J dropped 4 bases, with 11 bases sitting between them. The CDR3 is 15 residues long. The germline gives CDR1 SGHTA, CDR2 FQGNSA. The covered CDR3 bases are TGTGCCAGCAGCTTAGTGGGGCCCCTATACAATGAG. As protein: CASSLVGPLYNE. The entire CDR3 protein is CASSLVGPLYNEQFF.

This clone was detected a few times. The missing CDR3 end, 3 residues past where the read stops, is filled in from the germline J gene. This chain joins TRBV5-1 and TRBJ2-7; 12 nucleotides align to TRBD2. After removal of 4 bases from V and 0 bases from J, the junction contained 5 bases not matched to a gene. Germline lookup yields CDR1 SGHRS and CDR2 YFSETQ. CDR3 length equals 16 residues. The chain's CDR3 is CASSRGTSGPSYEQYF. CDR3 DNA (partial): TGCGCCAGCAGCCGAGGGACTAGCGGGCCCTCCTACGAG.

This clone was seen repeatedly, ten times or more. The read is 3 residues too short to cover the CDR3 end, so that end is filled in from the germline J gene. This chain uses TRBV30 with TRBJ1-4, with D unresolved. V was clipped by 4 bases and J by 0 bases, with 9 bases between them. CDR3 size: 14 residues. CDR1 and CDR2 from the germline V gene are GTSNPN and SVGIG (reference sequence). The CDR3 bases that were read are TGTGCCTGGACGCCAGACTCAACTAATGAAAAA. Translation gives CAWTPDSTNEK. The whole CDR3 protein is CAWTPDSTNEKLFF.

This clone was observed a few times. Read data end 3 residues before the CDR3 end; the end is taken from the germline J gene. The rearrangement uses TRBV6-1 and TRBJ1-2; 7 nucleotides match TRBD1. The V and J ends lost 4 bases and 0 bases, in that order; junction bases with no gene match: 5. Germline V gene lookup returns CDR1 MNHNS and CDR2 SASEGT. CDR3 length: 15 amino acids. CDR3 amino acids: CASSGGQWANYGYTF. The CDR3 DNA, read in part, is TGTGCCAGCAGTGGGGGACAGTGGGCTAACTATGGC.